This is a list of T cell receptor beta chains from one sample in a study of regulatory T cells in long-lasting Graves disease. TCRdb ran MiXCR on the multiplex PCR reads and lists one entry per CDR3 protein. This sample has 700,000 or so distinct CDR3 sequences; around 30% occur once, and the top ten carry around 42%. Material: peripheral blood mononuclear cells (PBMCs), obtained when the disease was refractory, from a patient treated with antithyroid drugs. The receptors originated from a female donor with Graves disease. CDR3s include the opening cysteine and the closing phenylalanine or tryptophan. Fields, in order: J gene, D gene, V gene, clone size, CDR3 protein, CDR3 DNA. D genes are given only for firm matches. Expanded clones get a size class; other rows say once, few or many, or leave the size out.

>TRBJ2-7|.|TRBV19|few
CASSRGGHYEQYF
TGTGCCAGCAGTAGGGGTGGTCACTACGAGCAGTACTTC
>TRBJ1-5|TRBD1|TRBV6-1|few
CASRPQGASSNQPQHF
TGTGCCAGCAGACCACAGGGGGCGTCGAGCAATCAGCCCCAGCATTTT
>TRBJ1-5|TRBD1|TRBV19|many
CASTTGEPNQPQHF
TGTGCCAGTACCACAGGGGAGCCCAATCAGCCCCAGCATTTT
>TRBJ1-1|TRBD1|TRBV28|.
CASSRTGGPGTEAFF
TGTGCCAGCTCACGCACAGGGGGGCCGGGCACTGAAGCTTTCTTT
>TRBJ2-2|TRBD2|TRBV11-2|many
CASSPLRTSGDGELFF
TGTGCCAGCAGCCCACTACGGACTAGCGGAGACGGGGAGCTGTTTTTT
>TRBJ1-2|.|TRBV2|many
CASSEASVYLTNGYTF
TGTGCCAGCAGTGAAGCATCGGTCTATTTAACTAATGGCTACACCTTC
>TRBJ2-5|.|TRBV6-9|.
CASSYRDSQYF
TGTGCCAGCAGTTACCGGGACTCACAGTACTTC
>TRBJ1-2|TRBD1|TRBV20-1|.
CSASPDRSNYGYTF
TGCAGTGCTTCCCCGGACAGGTCAAACTATGGCTACACCTTC
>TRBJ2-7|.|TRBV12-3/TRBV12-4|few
CASSAIGPTYEQYF
TGTGCCAGCAGTGCCATTGGACCGACCTACGAGCAGTACTTC
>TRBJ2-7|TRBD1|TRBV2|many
CASGTDSYEQYF
TGTGCCAGCGGGACAGACTCCTACGAGCAGTACTTC
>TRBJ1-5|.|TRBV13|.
CASSPTGPVASNQPQHF
TGTGCCAGCAGCCCTACAGGGCCTGTCGCTAGCAATCAGCCCCAGCATTTT
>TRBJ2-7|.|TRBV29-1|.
CSVHEQGDSYEQYF
TGCAGCGTTCATGAGCAGGGCGACTCCTACGAGCAGTACTTC
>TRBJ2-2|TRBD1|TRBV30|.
CAWNRDRNTGELFF
TGTGCCTGGAACCGGGACAGGAACACCGGGGAGCTGTTTTTT
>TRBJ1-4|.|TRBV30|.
CAWRRAEQGKLFF
TGTGCCTGGAGGAGGGCAGAACAGGGTAAACTGTTTTTT
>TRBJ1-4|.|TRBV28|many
CASTLRGPNEKLFF
TGTGCCAGCACCCTCAGGGGACCTAATGAAAAACTGTTTTTT
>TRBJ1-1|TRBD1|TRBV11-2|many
CASSPFVRDRGHTSSTEAFF
TGTGCCAGCAGCCCCTTCGTCCGGGACAGGGGCCATACCTCCAGCACTGAAGCTTTCTTT
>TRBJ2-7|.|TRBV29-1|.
CSVEGLTAYEQYF
TGCAGCGTTGAGGGACTGACGGCCTACGAGCAGTACTTC
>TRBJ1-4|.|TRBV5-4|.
CASSLKGTRGNANEKLFF
TGTGCCAGCAGCTTGAAAGGGACCCGGGGGAATGCTAATGAAAAACTGTTTTTT
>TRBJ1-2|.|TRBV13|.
CASRGVVADQFNYGYTF
TGTGCCAGCAGGGGGGTAGTCGCGGACCAGTTTAACTATGGCTACACCTTC
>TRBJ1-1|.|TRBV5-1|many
CASSLWDLNTEAFF
TGCGCCAGCAGCTTGTGGGACTTGAACACTGAAGCTTTCTTT
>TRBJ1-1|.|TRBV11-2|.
CASSSTKTVRGGSEAFF
TGTGCCAGCAGCTCAACAAAAACCGTGCGGGGGGGGTCTGAAGCTTTCTTT
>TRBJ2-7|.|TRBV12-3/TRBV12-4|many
CASSKGLSSYEQYF
TGTGCCAGCAGCAAGGGACTGAGCTCCTACGAGCAGTACTTC
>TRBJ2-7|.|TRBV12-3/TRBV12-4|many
CASSTSLTGLTDF
TGTGCCAGCAGCACCTCACTCACGGGACTTACTGACTTC
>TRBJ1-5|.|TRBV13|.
CASSAIGSQPQHF
TGTGCCAGCAGCGCCATAGGGTCTCAGCCCCAGCATTTT
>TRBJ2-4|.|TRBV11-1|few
CASSLGGGGRGIQYF
TGTGCCAGCAGCTTAGGAGGGGGGGGCAGGGGCATTCAGTACTTC